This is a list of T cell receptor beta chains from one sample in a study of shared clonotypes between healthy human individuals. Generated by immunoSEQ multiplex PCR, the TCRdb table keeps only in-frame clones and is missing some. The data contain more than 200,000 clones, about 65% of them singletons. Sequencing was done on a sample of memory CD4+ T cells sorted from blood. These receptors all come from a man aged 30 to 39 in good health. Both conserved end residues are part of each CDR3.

cdr3_aa: CASSPGGWNTEAFF; j_call: TRBJ1-1; v_call: TRBV18; cdr3_length: 14
cdr3_aa: CASTFRAGGPETQYF; j_call: TRBJ2-5; v_call: TRBV5-1; cdr3_length: 15
cdr3_aa: CASSLGPTSGSYNEQFF; j_call: TRBJ2-1; v_call: TRBV11-2; cdr3_length: 17
cdr3_aa: CASSGRGRQGTEAFF; j_call: TRBJ1-1; v_call: TRBV6-5; cdr3_length: 15
cdr3_aa: CASSLVLGLGGRGSNEQFF; j_call: TRBJ2-1; v_call: TRBV7-6; cdr3_length: 19
cdr3_aa: CASNDPGQVRYSNQPQHF; j_call: TRBJ1-5; v_call: TRBV7-9; cdr3_length: 18
cdr3_aa: CASTLSFTGSYEQYF; j_call: TRBJ2-7; v_call: TRBV19; cdr3_length: 15
cdr3_aa: CASRGSGHGYTF; j_call: TRBJ1-2; v_call: TRBV28; cdr3_length: 12
cdr3_aa: CASSGTGTGNTEAFF; j_call: TRBJ1-1; v_call: TRBV11-2; cdr3_length: 15
cdr3_aa: CASSLERDNTGELFF; j_call: TRBJ2-2; v_call: TRBV7-3; cdr3_length: 15
cdr3_aa: CASRRAGNSYEQYF; j_call: TRBJ2-7; v_call: TRBV6-6; cdr3_length: 14
cdr3_aa: CATGGRQGRVNEKLFF; j_call: TRBJ1-4; v_call: TRBV28; cdr3_length: 16
cdr3_aa: CSATYGESSYNEQFF; j_call: TRBJ2-1; v_call: TRBV29-1; cdr3_length: 15
cdr3_aa: CASSPDRADGNTIYF; j_call: TRBJ1-3; v_call: TRBV11-2; cdr3_length: 15